Listed here are 25 T cell receptor beta chains from one sample, sequenced in a study of blood T cell repertoires in COVID-19. Libraries were prepared by immunoSEQ multiplex PCR; TCRdb keeps only in-frame clonotypes and omits some of them. The table shows approximately 530,000 clones, with roughly nine tenths occurring only once. The sample consisted of peripheral blood. The source of these receptors is a woman aged 45 to 65 with COVID-19, enrolled during active disease.

The rearrangement links TRBV19 to TRBJ1-2; 7 positions agree with TRBD1. The length of the CDR3 is 15 residues. Looked up from germline, CDR1 is LNHDA and CDR2 is SQIVND (reference sequence). With 7 bases clipped from V and 0 bases from J, the junction kept 8 bases outside the gene matches. CDR3 bases: TGTGCCAGTAAGGCAGGGGGGCGAGCTAACTATGGCTACACCTTC. It codes for CASKAGGRANYGYTF.

This chain links TRBV6-6 with TRBJ2-3; TRBD1 matches at 8 bases. The CDR3 contains 13 residues. Germline CDR1 reads MNHNY; CDR2 reads SVGAGI (reference sequence). V was clipped by 9 bases and J by 6 bases; unmatched bases: 8. The DNA for the CDR3 is TGTGCCAGTCAGGGGGCTCGACCTGATACGCAGTATTTT. This gives the protein CASQGARPDTQYF.

The V gene is TRBV5-6, the J gene TRBJ1-4; weak D call: TRBD1 (5 bases). Trimming stripped 1 base from V and 4 bases from J, with 11 bases between. The CDR3 is 15 residues long. Germline V gives CDR1 SGHDT, CDR2 YYEEEE. CDR3 amino acids: CASSLLTALNEKLFF. CDR3 DNA sequence: TGTGCCAGCAGCTTGCTGACAGCCCTTAATGAAAAACTGTTTTTT.

The genes are TRBV30 and TRBJ2-7; possibly TRBD2 for D (5 bases). The germline V gene has CDR1 GTSNPN and CDR2 SVGIG (reference sequence). Trimming pared 2 bases from V and 1 base from J, leaving 6 bases between. CDR3 length equals 12 residues. CDR3 DNA sequence: TGTGCCTGGAGTCCGGGGTCCTACGAGCAGTACTTC. It yields the protein CAWSPGSYEQYF.

The J gene is TRBJ2-2, the V gene TRBV29-1; 10 nucleotides line up with TRBD1. This CDR3 comprises 14 residues. Germline CDR1 and CDR2: SQVTM and ANQGSEA. V lost 7 bases, J lost 3 bases, and 5 bases stayed unmatched. The CDR3 reads CSAMTGGYTGELFF. In nucleotides, the CDR3 is TGCAGCGCCATGACAGGGGGCTACACCGGGGAGCTGTTTTTT.

The chain joins TRBV27 to TRBJ2-2; no clear D. CDR1 and CDR2 from the germline V gene are MNHEY and SMNVEV (reference sequence). The V gene lost 0 bases and the J gene lost 3 bases, with 8 bases spanning the gap. There are 15 residues in the CDR3. The CDR3 DNA is TGTGCCAGCAGTTTATCTGCCGGGTACACCGGGGAGCTGTTTTTT. Protein product: CASSLSAGYTGELFF.

The chain carries TRBV27 and TRBJ1-5, with D unresolved. V lost 6 bases and J 6 bases, leaving 15 bases between the germline ends. The CDR3 sequence is 14 residues long. Germline assignment: CDR1 MNHEY and CDR2 SMNVEV (reference sequence). The CDR3 nucleotides are TGTGCCAGCAGCCTACGGGTCAGCGGTCAGCCCCAGCATTTT. This gives the protein CASSLRVSGQPQHF.

This chain joins TRBV19 and TRBJ2-3; tentatively, D is TRBD1 (6 bases). Germline CDR1 and CDR2: LNHDA and SQIVND (reference sequence). The CDR3 sequence is 15 residues long. Between the trimmed V and J ends, which lost 1 base and 2 bases, there was a span of 10 bases. The CDR3 reads CASSIAQGNTDTQYF. The CDR3 nucleotides read TGTGCCAGTAGTATAGCACAGGGTAACACAGATACGCAGTATTTT.

This chain links TRBV5-1 with TRBJ1-1, with 10 bases matching TRBD1. Looked up from germline, CDR1 is SGHRS and CDR2 is YFSETQ. CDR3 length: 15 residues. V shed 4 bases and J 4 bases; nucleotides not matched to a gene: 7. CDR3 loop: CASSVDRGYSTEAFF. The CDR3 nucleotides read TGCGCCAGCAGCGTGGACAGGGGGTATTCCACTGAAGCTTTCTTT.

The table lists this clone with a count of one. In DNA, the CDR3 is TGCAGTGCTAGTTTCAGGGTTGAGAGATCTTTCTTT. This gives the protein CSASFRVERSFF. The chain uses TRBV20-1 and TRBJ1-1; the D gene is possibly TRBD1 (5 bases). The CDR3 covers 12 residues. Trimming pared 3 bases from V and 12 bases from J, leaving 17 bases between. Germline V gene sequence: CDR1 DFQATT, CDR2 SNEGSKA (reference sequence).

This chain uses TRBV4-1 with TRBJ2-7; 7 positions match TRBD2. The germline V gene has CDR1 MGHRA and CDR2 YSYEKL. The V and J ends lost 4 bases and 4 bases, in that order; junction bases with no gene match: 13. The CDR3 sequence is 16 residues long. The CDR3, as DNA: TGCGCCAGCAGCCCCCCCGGGACTACCCTCGGGTACGAGCAGTACTTC. Its translation: CASSPPGTTLGYEQYF.

The chain is built from TRBV3-1 (or the pseudogene TRBV3-2) and TRBJ2-7; TRBD1 matches 7 bases. The CDR3 runs 14 residues. The V and J ends lost 1 base and 5 bases, in that order; junction bases with no gene match: 5. From germline, CDR1 is LGHDT and CDR2 YNNKEL (reference sequence). CDR3 amino acids: CASSQATGVHEQYF. CDR3 bases: TGTGCCAGCAGCCAAGCTACAGGGGTCCACGAGCAGTACTTC.

The chain couples TRBV9 to TRBJ1-4, with 9 bases matching TRBD1. With 7 bases clipped from V and 3 bases from J, the junction kept 7 bases outside the gene matches. The CDR3 spans 15 residues. The germline gives CDR1 SGDLS, CDR2 YYNGEE. The chain's CDR3 is CASALQGAANEKLFF. The CDR3 nucleotides read TGTGCCAGCGCATTACAGGGGGCGGCTAATGAAAAACTGTTTTTT.

V is TRBV19 and J is TRBJ2-7, with TRBD1 matching over 9 bases. CDR1 LNHDA and CDR2 SQIVND come from the germline V gene (reference sequence). The CDR3 has 13 residues. The V and J ends lost 7 bases and 4 bases, in that order; junction bases with no gene match: 5. The CDR3 DNA sequence: TGTGCCAGTAAAGACAGGGGGACTTACGAGCAGTACTTC. Its translation is CASKDRGTYEQYF.

This clone was detected once. The rearrangement links TRBV29-1 to TRBJ2-1; D possibly corresponds to TRBD1 (6 bases). The CDR3 has 14 amino acids. V was trimmed by 5 bases and J by 2 bases, leaving 13 bases between them. Germline CDR1 and CDR2: SQVTM and ANQGSEA. Here the CDR3 DNA reads TGCAGCGTTCAGTCAGGGGCTCCCTACAATGAGCAGTTCTTC. Protein sequence: CSVQSGAPYNEQFF.

This sequence joins TRBV9 and TRBJ2-3, with D possibly matching TRBD1 (5 bases). CDR1 and CDR2 from the germline V gene are SGDLS and YYNGEE. The CDR3 covers 16 residues. The ends were cut back, 3 bases at V and 2 bases at J, with 16 bases in the middle. Here the CDR3 reads CASSGQNQPPTDTQYF. CDR3 DNA sequence: TGTGCCAGCAGCGGACAGAACCAACCGCCCACAGATACGCAGTATTTT. Full variable domain (missing parts from reference TRBV9 and TRBJ2-3): DSGVTQTPKHLITATGQRVTLRCSPRSGDLSVYWYQQSLDQGLQFLIQYYNGEERAKGNILERFSAQQFPDLHSELNLSSLELGDSALYFCASSGQNQPPTDTQYFGPGTRLTVL.

This sequence joins TRBV4-1 and TRBJ2-7, with D possibly being TRBD1 (7 bases). This CDR3 region has 14 residues. V lost 9 bases and J lost 2, with 17 bases in between. The germline V gene encodes CDR1 MGHRA and CDR2 YSYEKL. DNA for the CDR3: TGCGCCAGTAGCAATTCAGGGGGGCCCTACGAGCAGTACTTC. This encodes CASSNSGGPYEQYF.

This sequence joins TRBV2 and TRBJ2-3; D possibly corresponds to TRBD1 (6 bases). CDR1 is SNHLY, CDR2 FYNNEI, per germline. The CDR3 consists of 13 residues. V was cut by 5 bases and J by 3 bases, with 9 bases left in between. CDR3 bases: TGTGCCAGCAGTAAGGACAGAACAGATACGCAGTATTTT. It encodes CASSKDRTDTQYF.

This rearrangement joins TRBV28 to TRBJ1-5; maybe TRBD1 (5 bases). CDR1 is MDHEN, CDR2 SYDVKM, per germline. The CDR3 is made up of 12 amino acids. V was trimmed by 10 bases and J by 8 bases, leaving 15 bases between them. The CDR3 DNA reads as TGTGCCATCACACGGTTAGGGGAGCCCCAGCATTTT. This gives the protein CAITRLGEPQHF.

As DNA, the CDR3 is TGTGCCAGCAGCGGGTTAAAAACGGGGGCAGATACGCAGTATTTT. Protein: CASSGLKTGADTQYF. The gene calls are TRBV9 and TRBJ2-3; a weak D match, TRBD2 (6 bases). The V and J ends lost 3 bases and 4 bases respectively, with 15 bases between them. This CDR3 contains 15 residues. The germline CDR1 and CDR2 sequences are SGDLS and YYNGEE.

CDR3 DNA sequence: TGTGCCAGCAGTGAGCGGCGAGAGCAGTACTTC. This translates into CASSERREQYF. The rearrangement joins TRBV2 to TRBJ2-7; D remains ambiguous. The CDR3 extends over 11 amino acids. Germline assignment: CDR1 SNHLY and CDR2 FYNNEI. V was pared by 3 bases and J by 7 bases, with 7 bases between.

This clone was seen a single time. The V call is TRBV30, the J call TRBJ1-1, with TRBD1 identical over 7 bases. V was pared by 2 bases and J by 1 base, with 4 bases of the junction left unmatched. Germline values: CDR1 GTSNPN, CDR2 SVGIG (reference sequence). The CDR3 sequence is 14 residues long. The CDR3 nucleotides are TGTGCCTGGAGTCCGGGACAGACGAACACTGAAGCTTTCTTT. Residues: CAWSPGQTNTEAFF.

The genes are TRBV4-1 and TRBJ2-7, with D tentatively TRBD1 (5 bases). V lost 3 bases and J lost 1, with 13 bases in between. This CDR3 region has 15 residues. Germline CDR1 is MGHRA and CDR2 is YSYEKL. In DNA form, the CDR3 reads TGCGCCAGCAGCCATCCCAGGGTCGGGTCCTACGAGCAGTACTTC. This codes for CASSHPRVGSYEQYF.

The J gene is TRBJ2-4, the V gene TRBV30, with D possibly TRBD2 on 6 matching bases. The V end was cut by 0 bases, the J end by 0 bases, with 12 bases between. The CDR3 spans 16 residues. The germline V gene encodes CDR1 GTSNPN and CDR2 SVGIG (reference sequence). The DNA for the CDR3 is TGTGCCTGGAGTGTGGGGGGAATTCTAGCCAAAAACATTCAGTACTTC. It translates to CAWSVGGILAKNIQYF.

This clone came up a few times. The J gene is TRBJ1-5, the V gene TRBV4-1, with 9 bases matching TRBD1. Trimming took 1 base from V and 3 from J; bases not matched to a gene: 1. The germline CDR1 and CDR2 sequences are MGHRA and YSYEKL. CDR3 length equals 15 residues. This CDR3 reads CASSQGDRVNQPQHF. The CDR3 nucleotides are TGCGCCAGCAGCCAAGGGGACAGGGTCAATCAGCCCCAGCATTTT.